Given below is one TCR beta chain in context. This clone was counted a single time. No antigen is known for it. No much larger clone is present one base from it, and per-base qualities are unavailable. V is pruned by 2 bases and J by 1 base, leaving 6 bases of the junction without a gene match. CDR1 is given as KGHSH and CDR2 as LQKENI, both from the germline V gene. Measured from the cysteine to the phenylalanine, the CDR3 is 16 residues long. The kept DNA is CDR3 alone, 48 bases in frame from the first base. TCRbeta CDR3 regions were amplified from genomic DNA by means of the immunoSEQ Assay, a bias-controlled multiplex PCR. The authors' analysis ran thus. The number of nucleated cells in each sample was estimated from the amplification of reference gene primers within the assay. Sequence reads were collapsed and filtered to measure the absolute abundance of every unique TCRbeta CDR3 rearrangement. For each sample, productive Simpson clonality was calculated by taking the square root of Simpson's diversity index across productive rearrangements. The clones in this table, taken by TCRdb from immuneACCESS, are in-frame only. Not every clone is retained; where verified, under half of the shortfall comes from an unresolved V gene, and the cause of the rest is unknown. V, J and clone size are those of that table, while D and trimming were read from the DNA. Across this sample there are 500,000 to 600,000 clones, with roughly 91% seen only once. The top ten hold about 8.2% of the sample.

The sample is drawn from a study of blood T cell repertoires in COVID-19 (dated by TCRdb to 2019 to 2021). About the study as a whole: Samples covering the acute and convalescent phases of COVID-19 were provided by collaborators in the United States, Italy and Spain. The prospective study material was composed of cDNA or gDNA derived from T cells, B-cell-depleted T cells, or PBMCs. The dataset comprised deeply sampled blood TCRbeta repertoires from subjects exposed to, actively infected with, or recovered from COVID-19. The repertoires were made available in a free public database intended to serve as a resource for research on the immune response to SARS-CoV-2. Samples came from the ongoing ImmuneRACE study (first 160 participants) plus 1,254 subjects from 6 global collaborators. A de-identified subject ID, COVID-19 status, age in years and sex were almost always included in the sample metadata. Where available, HLA class I and class II types were obtained from metadata supplied by the sample provider rather than from assay-based typing.

Here is what the overall study found, with its caveats: How much clinical and demographic metadata was included differed by source and by participant, and the metadata was provided uncurated.

One collaborating source in Seattle enrolled patients during active infection and followed them longitudinally through the course of disease. Whole blood was collected in K2EDTA tubes by collaborating institutions according to the institutions' own protocols. For TCRbeta analysis, collaborators shipped samples in one of three forms: frozen whole blood, isolated PBMCs, or DNA extracted from either of those sample types. The V and J genes are TRBV18 and TRBJ1-1; 8 of the junction bases match TRBD1. This TCR was sampled from a woman between 45 and 65 years old with COVID-19, enrolled during active disease. Sequencing input: peripheral blood. The CDR3 protein sequence reads: CASSPSSGGRNTEAFF. The sequenced DNA: TGTGCCAGCTCACCATCTTCAGGGGGCCGGAACACTGAAGCTTTCTTT.